These 16 T cell receptor beta chains were sequenced from one sample in a study of T cells of healthy individuals listed by TCRdb under 2018. The receptor library was made with 5' RACE. These reads were obtained on an Illumina MiSeq. TCRdb trimmed the raw reads at Q25, called clones with MiXCR and kept productive beta chains. Every CDR3 protein is listed once, alongside the most common genes and DNA of its rows. Within this sample are around 98,000 distinct CDR3 sequences, with 15% to 20% of them counted one time only. About 6.2% of the sample comes from the top ten. The source of these receptors is a human donor in good health.

This clonotype was observed a few times. The CDR3 is CASSLSDIQYF. The CDR3 bases are TGCGCCAGCAGCTTATCGGACATTCAGTACTTC. The gene calls are TRBV5-1 and TRBJ2-4; D remains unclear. V was pared by 2 bases and J by 8 bases, with 5 bases between. This CDR3 has 11 amino acids. The germline CDR1 and CDR2 sequences are SGHRS and YFSETQ.

The chain couples TRBV6-6 to TRBJ1-1; 7 bases align to TRBD1. The CDR3 is 15 amino acids. Germline values: CDR1 MNHNY, CDR2 SVGAGI (reference sequence). The ends lost 8 bases at V and 0 bases at J; junction bases unmatched: 9. The CDR3 nucleotides read TGTGCCAGCGGTAGGGGGCGCGTCGTGAACACTGAAGCTTTCTTT. Amino acid sequence: CASGRGRVVNTEAFF.

Turning to this clonotype: An end of the junction does not agree with germline; a read error may underlie this. The V call is TRBV28, the J call TRBJ1-2; 8 bases line up with TRBD1. The CDR3 contains 12 residues. The germline V gene encodes CDR1 MDHEN and CDR2 SYDVKM. CDR3 in DNA: TGTGCCAGCAGTTTGGAACCAGGGGGCAGCTCCTTC. It translates to CASSLEPGGSSF.

The V gene is TRBV4-2, the J gene TRBJ1-1, with D perhaps matching TRBD1 (5 bases). Germline V gives CDR1 LGHNA, CDR2 YNFKEQ. This CDR3 contains 12 residues. V was shortened by 3 bases and J by 5 bases, with 7 bases between the two germline ends. CDR3 coding DNA: TGTGCCAGCAGCCATGGGACGACTGAAGCTTTCTTT. It translates to CASSHGTTEAFF.

This clonotype was found many times. The J gene is TRBJ1-4, the V gene TRBV5-6; D is possibly TRBD1 (5 bases). Germline CDR1 is SGHDT and CDR2 is YYEEEE. The CDR3 consists of 15 residues. Deletions cut 4 bases from V and 5 bases from J, with 15 bases between. Here the CDR3 DNA reads TGTGCCAGCAGCAAAAGACGGGACCCGAATGAAAAACTGTTTTTT. It is translated as CASSKRRDPNEKLFF.

This clonotype was seen only a few times. J is TRBJ1-1 and V is TRBV20-1; D unclear. V lost 4 bases, J lost 5 bases, and 17 bases lay in between. Germline lookup yields CDR1 DFQATT and CDR2 SNEGSKA (reference sequence). CDR3 size: 14 residues. The CDR3 DNA follows: TGCAGTGCTATTCCCGCGAAGGGCGGGACTGAAGCTTTCTTT. It codes for CSAIPAKGGTEAFF.

This clonotype was counted at least ten times. This chain's CDR3 is CSAVPYEQYF. As DNA, the CDR3 is TGCAGTGCTGTACCCTACGAGCAGTACTTC. The rearrangement links TRBV20-1 to TRBJ2-7; D is ambiguous. The CDR3 is 10 amino acids. From germline, CDR1 is DFQATT and CDR2 SNEGSKA (reference sequence). Trimming left V 5 bases short and J 2 bases short, with 4 bases between.

The J gene is TRBJ2-7, the V gene TRBV5-6; 13 bases agree with TRBD2. J gave up 4 bases and V 2 bases, and 3 bases lay outside the gene matches. The CDR3 loop spans 15 amino acids. Germline assignment: CDR1 SGHDT and CDR2 YYEEEE. CDR3 nucleotide sequence: TGTGCCAGCAGCTTAAGACTAGCGGGGGGATACGAGCAGTACTTC. Amino acid sequence: CASSLRLAGGYEQYF.

This clonotype was seen a few times. The chain uses TRBV29-1 and TRBJ2-1; D uncertain. Trimming took off 0 bases at V and 6 bases at J, with 15 bases between the two ends. CDR3 length: 15 residues. The germline V gene has CDR1 SQVTM and CDR2 ANQGSEA. The CDR3 DNA reads TGCAGCGTTGAAGATCAACCGGGTTTCTCCAATGAGCAGTTCTTC. This encodes CSVEDQPGFSNEQFF.

CDR3: CASSPSRGGTEAFF. The CDR3 DNA reads TGTGCCAGCTCACCCTCGAGGGGCGGGACTGAAGCTTTCTTT. The chain has TRBV18 and TRBJ1-1; a weak D match, TRBD1 (5 bases). There are 14 residues in the CDR3. V gave up 3 bases and J gave up 5 bases, with 13 bases separating them. The germline gives CDR1 KGHSH, CDR2 LQKENI.

This clonotype came up a few times. The rearrangement joins TRBV7-2 to TRBJ1-2; D ambiguous. The CDR3 contains 12 residues. The V gene's germline CDR1 is SGHTA and CDR2 FQGNSA. Trimming removed 3 bases at V and 2 bases at J, with 4 bases between. The CDR3 loop is CASSFQNYGYTF. The CDR3 DNA is TGTGCCAGCAGCTTTCAGAACTATGGCTACACCTTC.

The chain has TRBV12-5 and TRBJ1-2; maybe TRBD1 (5 bases). With 6 bases removed from V and 3 bases from J, the gap between germline ends came to 5 bases. The CDR3 consists of 11 residues. The germline V gene has CDR1 LGHNT and CDR2 FRNRAP. The CDR3 loop is CASGTDYGYTF. DNA for the CDR3: TGTGCTAGTGGGACAGACTATGGCTACACCTTC. Full variable domain (outside the CDR3, taken from reference TRBV12-5 and TRBJ1-2): DARVTQTPRHKVTEMGQEVTMRCQPILGHNTVFWYRQTMMQGLELLAYFRNRAPLDDSGMPKDRFSAEMPDATLATLKIQPSEPRDSAVYFCASGTDYGYTFGSGTRLTVV.

This clonotype was counted only a few times. The CDR3 here is CASSHPSISGTGELFF. The DNA of the CDR3 is TGTGCCAGCAGCCACCCATCTATATCGGGGACCGGGGAGCTGTTTTTT. The rearrangement joins TRBV7-3 to TRBJ2-2; D may be TRBD2 (5 bases). The V gene's germline CDR1 is SGHTA and CDR2 FQGTGA. CDR3 length: 16 amino acids. V was trimmed by 5 bases and J by 5 bases, leaving 18 bases between them.

This clonotype was counted between two and nine times. The chain employs TRBV7-3 and TRBJ2-2; 10 nucleotides agree with TRBD2. CDR3 length: 15 amino acids. The germline V gene encodes CDR1 SGHTA and CDR2 FQGTGA. Trimming cost V 6 bases and J 1 base; bases outside gene matches: 2. The CDR3 DNA sequence: TGTGCCAGCAGTTGGACTAGCGGGAACACCGGGGAGCTGTTTTTT. As protein: CASSWTSGNTGELFF.

This clonotype was seen a few times. The J gene is TRBJ1-2, the V gene TRBV10-3, with D hard to call. Germline V gives CDR1 ENHRY, CDR2 SYGVKD. With 7 bases removed from V and 6 bases from J, the gap between germline ends came to 18 bases. The CDR3 contains 14 residues. CDR3 sequence reads: CAIKRAGRSDGYTF. Written as DNA, the CDR3 is TGTGCCATCAAGAGGGCAGGACGGAGCGATGGCTACACCTTC.

The chain joins TRBV29-1 to TRBJ2-5, with no clear D. Germline loops: CDR1 SQVTM, CDR2 ANQGSEA. The CDR3 is 12 residues long. V lost 4 bases and J lost 0, with 6 bases in between. CDR3 DNA: TGCAGCGTTGTCGAGTACCAAGAGACCCAGTACTTC. It is translated as CSVVEYQETQYF.